This TCR beta chain was captured in a study of control samples from healthy donors and cancer patients. Repertoires were generated with immunoSEQ multiplex PCR, while TCRdb's copy carries only in-frame clones and drops some. Among approximately 100,000 clones listed, 85% to 90% were seen once. The CDR3 is 14 residues long. CDR1 and CDR2 (germline): LGHDT, YNNKEL (reference sequence). Trimming cost V 2 bases and J 2 bases, with 8 bases left between them. This clone appeared a single time. The TCR was taken from a woman aged 40-49 years in good health. Material for sequencing was blood. The chain carries TRBV3-1 (or the pseudogene TRBV3-2) and TRBJ2-3; D is ambiguous. The DNA for the CDR3 is TGTGCCAGCAGCCAAAGGCTACACACAGATACGCAGTATTTT. Its protein is CASSQRLHTDTQYF.